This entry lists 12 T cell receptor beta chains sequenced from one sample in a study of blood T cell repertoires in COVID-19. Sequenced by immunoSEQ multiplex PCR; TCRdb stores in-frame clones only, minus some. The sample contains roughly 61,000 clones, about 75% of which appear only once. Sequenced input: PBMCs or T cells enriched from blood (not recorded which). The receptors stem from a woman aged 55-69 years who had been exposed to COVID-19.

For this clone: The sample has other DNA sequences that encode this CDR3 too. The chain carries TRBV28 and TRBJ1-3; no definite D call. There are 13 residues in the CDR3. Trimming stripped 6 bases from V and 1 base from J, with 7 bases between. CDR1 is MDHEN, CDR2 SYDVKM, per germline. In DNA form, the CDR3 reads TGTGCCAGCAGCAGCGGTTCTGGAAACACCATATATTTT. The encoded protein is CASSSGSGNTIYF.

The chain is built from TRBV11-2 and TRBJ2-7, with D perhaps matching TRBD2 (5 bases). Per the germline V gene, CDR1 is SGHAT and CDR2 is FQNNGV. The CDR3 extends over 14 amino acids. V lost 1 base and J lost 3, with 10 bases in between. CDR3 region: CASSLGTGIYEQYF. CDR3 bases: TGTGCCAGCAGCTTAGGGACTGGGATCTACGAGCAGTACTTC.

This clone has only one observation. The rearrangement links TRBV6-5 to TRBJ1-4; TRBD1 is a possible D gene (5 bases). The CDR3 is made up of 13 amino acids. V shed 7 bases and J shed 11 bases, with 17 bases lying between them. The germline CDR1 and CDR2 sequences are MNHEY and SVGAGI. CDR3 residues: CASTKSPGEKLFF. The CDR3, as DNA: TGTGCCAGCACAAAGTCCCCGGGGGAGAAACTGTTTTTT.

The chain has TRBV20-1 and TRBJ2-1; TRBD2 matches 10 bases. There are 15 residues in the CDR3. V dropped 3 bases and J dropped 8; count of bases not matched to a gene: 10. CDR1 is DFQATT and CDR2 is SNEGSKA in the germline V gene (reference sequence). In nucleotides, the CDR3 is TGCAGTGCTAGTCGCACTAGCGGGAAGGGTGATGAGCAGTTCTTC. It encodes CSASRTSGKGDEQFF.

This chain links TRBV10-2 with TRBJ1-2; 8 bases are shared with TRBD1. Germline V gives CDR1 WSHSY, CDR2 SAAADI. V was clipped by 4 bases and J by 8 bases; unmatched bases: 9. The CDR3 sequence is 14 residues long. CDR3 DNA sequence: TGCGCCAGCAGTGCCCTCGAGAGGACAGGGGGCTACACCTTC. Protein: CASSALERTGGYTF.

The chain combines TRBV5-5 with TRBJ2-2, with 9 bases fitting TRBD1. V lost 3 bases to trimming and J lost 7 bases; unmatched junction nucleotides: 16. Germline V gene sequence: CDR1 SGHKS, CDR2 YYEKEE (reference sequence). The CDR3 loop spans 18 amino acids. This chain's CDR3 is CASSSKFRDRVVRGELFF. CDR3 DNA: TGTGCCAGCAGCTCCAAATTCCGGGACAGGGTTGTTCGCGGGGAGCTGTTTTTT.

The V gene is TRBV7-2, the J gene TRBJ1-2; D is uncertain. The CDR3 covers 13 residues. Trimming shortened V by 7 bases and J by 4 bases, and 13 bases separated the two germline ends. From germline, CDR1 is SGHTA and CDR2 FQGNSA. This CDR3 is CASTISPVYGYTF. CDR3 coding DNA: TGTGCCAGCACCATTAGCCCCGTCTATGGCTACACCTTC.

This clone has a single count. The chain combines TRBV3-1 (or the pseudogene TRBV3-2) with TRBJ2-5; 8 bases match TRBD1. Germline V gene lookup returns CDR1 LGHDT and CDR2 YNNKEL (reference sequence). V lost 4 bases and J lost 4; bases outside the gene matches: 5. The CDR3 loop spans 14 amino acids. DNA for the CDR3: TGTGCCAGCAGCCTAAGCCAGGGGGCAGAGACCCAGTACTTC. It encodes CASSLSQGAETQYF.

CDR3 sequence reads: CASKRDSNSYGYTF. CDR3 DNA: TGTGCCAGCAAAAGGGACAGCAATTCCTATGGCTACACCTTC. This chain links TRBV19 with TRBJ1-2; 7 bases agree with TRBD1. Germline V gives CDR1 LNHDA, CDR2 SQIVND (reference sequence). The CDR3 is made up of 14 amino acids. The trim removed 9 bases at V and 4 bases at J, leaving 11 bases unmatched.

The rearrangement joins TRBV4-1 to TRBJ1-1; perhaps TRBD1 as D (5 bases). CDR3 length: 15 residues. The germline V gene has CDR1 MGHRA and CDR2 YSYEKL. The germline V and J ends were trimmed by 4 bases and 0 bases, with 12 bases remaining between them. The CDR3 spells CASSPQASMNTEAFF. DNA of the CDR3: TGCGCCAGCAGCCCACAGGCGAGCATGAACACTGAAGCTTTCTTT.

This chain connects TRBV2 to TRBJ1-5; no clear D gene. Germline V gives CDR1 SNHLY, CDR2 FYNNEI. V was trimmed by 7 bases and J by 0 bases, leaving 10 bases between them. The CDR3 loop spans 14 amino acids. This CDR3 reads CASMVENSNQPQHF. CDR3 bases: TGTGCCAGCATGGTAGAGAATAGCAATCAGCCCCAGCATTTT.

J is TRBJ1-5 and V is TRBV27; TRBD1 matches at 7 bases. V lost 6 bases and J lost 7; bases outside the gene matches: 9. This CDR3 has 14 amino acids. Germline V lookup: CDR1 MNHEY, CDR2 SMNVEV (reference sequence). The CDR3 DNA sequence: TGTGCCAGCAGCCCCGGACAGGTTGTACAGCCCCAGCATTTT. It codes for CASSPGQVVQPQHF.